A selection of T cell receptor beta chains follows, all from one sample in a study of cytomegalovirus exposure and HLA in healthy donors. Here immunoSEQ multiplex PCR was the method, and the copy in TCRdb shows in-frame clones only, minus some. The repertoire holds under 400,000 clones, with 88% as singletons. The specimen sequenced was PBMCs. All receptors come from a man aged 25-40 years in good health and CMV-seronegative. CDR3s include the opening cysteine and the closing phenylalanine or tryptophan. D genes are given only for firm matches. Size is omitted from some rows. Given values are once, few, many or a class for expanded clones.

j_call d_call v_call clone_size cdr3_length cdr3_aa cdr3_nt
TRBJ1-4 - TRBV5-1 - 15 CASTKRLEGDEKLFF TGCGCCAGCACCAAGCGGTTAGAGGGGGATGAAAAACTGTTTTTT
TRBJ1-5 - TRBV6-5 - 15 CASSPLAISNQPQHF TGTGCCAGCAGTCCCCTGGCAATTTCCAATCAGCCCCAGCATTTT
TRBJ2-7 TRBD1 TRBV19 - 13 CATSRDSEDEQYF TGTGCCACGTCCCGGGACAGCGAGGACGAGCAGTACTTC
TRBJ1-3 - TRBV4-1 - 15 CASSRPTGTGNTIYF TGCGCCAGCAGCCGACCCACAGGGACTGGAAACACCATATATTTT
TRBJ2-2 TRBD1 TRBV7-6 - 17 CASSLSSWTGGIGELFF TGTGCCAGCAGCCTAAGTAGTTGGACAGGGGGGATTGGGGAGCTGTTTTTT
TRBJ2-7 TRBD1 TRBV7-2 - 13 CASSSTGEDEQYF TGTGCCAGCAGCTCAACAGGGGAAGACGAGCAGTACTTC
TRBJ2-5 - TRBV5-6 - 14 CASSLGDIEETQYF TGTGCCAGCAGCTTGGGGGACATAGAAGAGACCCAGTACTTC
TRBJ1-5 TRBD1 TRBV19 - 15 CASSIDRDRGQPQHF TGTGCCAGTAGTATAGACCGGGACAGGGGCCAGCCCCAGCATTTT
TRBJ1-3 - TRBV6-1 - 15 CASSEDGGSGNTIYF TGTGCCAGCAGTGAAGATGGCGGATCTGGAAACACCATATATTTT
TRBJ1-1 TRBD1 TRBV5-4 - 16 CASSLWSGQGRTEAFF TGTGCCAGCAGCTTGTGGAGTGGACAGGGGCGAACTGAAGCTTTCTTT
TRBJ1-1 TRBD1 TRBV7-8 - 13 CASSPMTGLWAFF TGTGCCAGCAGCCCGATGACAGGGCTGTGGGCTTTCTTT
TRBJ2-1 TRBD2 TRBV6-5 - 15 CASSFLTSGGREQFF TGTGCCAGCAGTTTCCTGACTAGCGGGGGGAGGGAGCAGTTCTTC
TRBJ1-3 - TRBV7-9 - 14 CASSLGSGVDTIYF TGTGCCAGCAGCCTAGGATCAGGGGTGGACACCATATATTTT
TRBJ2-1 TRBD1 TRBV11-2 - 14 CASSSRDRDNEQFF TGTGCCAGCAGCTCCCGGGACAGAGACAATGAGCAGTTCTTC
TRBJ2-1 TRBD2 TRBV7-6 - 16 CASSLRGLAGDNEQFF TGTGCCAGCAGCTTACGAGGACTAGCGGGGGACAATGAGCAGTTCTTC
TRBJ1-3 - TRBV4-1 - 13 CASSQEEGNTIYF TGCGCCAGCAGCCAAGAGGAGGGAAACACCATATATTTT
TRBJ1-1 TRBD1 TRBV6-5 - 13 CASRGTGVTEAFF TGTGCCAGCAGGGGTACAGGGGTCACTGAAGCTTTCTTT
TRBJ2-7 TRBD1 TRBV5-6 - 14 CASSPPGQGYEQYF TGTGCCAGCAGCCCACCGGGACAGGGCTACGAGCAGTACTTC
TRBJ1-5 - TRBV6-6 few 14 CASTGREVNQPQHF TGTGCCAGCACAGGCAGGGAAGTAAATCAGCCCCAGCATTTT
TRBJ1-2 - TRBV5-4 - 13 CASSLGGGYGYTF TGTGCCAGCAGCTTGGGAGGTGGCTATGGCTACACCTTC
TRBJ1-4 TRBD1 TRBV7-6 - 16 CASSPRWGQDNEKLFF TGTGCCAGCAGCCCGCGATGGGGACAGGATAATGAAAAACTGTTTTTT
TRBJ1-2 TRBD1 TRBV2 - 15 CASTLGRGSDYGYTF TGTGCCAGCACCCTGGGCAGGGGGTCTGACTATGGCTACACCTTC
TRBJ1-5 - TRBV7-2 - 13 CASSRTDGQPQHF TGTGCCAGCAGCCGGACAGACGGTCAGCCCCAGCATTTT
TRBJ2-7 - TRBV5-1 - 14 CASSPERTDYEQYF TGCGCCAGCAGCCCTGAAAGGACAGACTACGAGCAGTACTTC
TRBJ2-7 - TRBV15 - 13 CATSREGGHEQYF TGTGCCACCAGCAGGGAGGGGGGGCACGAGCAGTACTTC